This record concerns one T cell receptor (beta chain) sequence. Trimming removed 1 base from V and 7 bases from J, with 7 bases in between. This CDR3 contains 12 residues. The table came from immunoSEQ multiplex PCR; TCRdb's copy has only in-frame clones and leaves some out. Of approximately 140,000 clones in the sample, under 95% were seen once. The data derive from a study of control samples from healthy donors and cancer patients. This sequence joins TRBV12-3 or TRBV12-4 and TRBJ1-1; no definite D call. The specimen sequenced was blood. The sequence derives from a man aged 18 to 35 in good health. The DNA for the CDR3 is TGTGCCAGCAGTTTAGAGTCCCGTGAAGCTTTCTTT. It codes for CASSLESREAFF.